These T cell receptor beta chains were read from a single sample in a study of T cells after yellow fever vaccination. TCRdb independently ran MiXCR on the 5' RACE reads; one entry per CDR3 protein. The table includes 500,000 to 650,000 distinct CDR3 sequences, roughly 17% detected once. The sequencing used PBMCs, collected about 5 days after the first yellow fever vaccination. All receptors derive from a man younger than 35 who received the YFV17D yellow fever vaccine. Each CDR3 is given with its conserved first and last residue. The order of the fields is CDR3 protein, CDR3 DNA, CDR3 length, D gene, clone size, V gene, J gene. D genes are given only for firm matches. Clone size is stated in some rows and not others, as once, few, many or a class when expanded.

CDR3 protein: CASRDYRTGELFF; CDR3 DNA: TGTGCCAGCCGAGATTACCGTACCGGGGAGCTGTTTTTT; CDR3 length: 13; D gene: .; clone size: .; V gene: TRBV6-2/TRBV6-3; J gene: TRBJ2-2
CDR3 protein: CASSRGQHTYNSPLHF; CDR3 DNA: TGTGCCAGCTCACGGGGACAGCACACCTATAATTCACCCCTCCACTTT; CDR3 length: 16; D gene: TRBD1; clone size: .; V gene: TRBV18; J gene: TRBJ1-6
CDR3 protein: CASSHEGSGTDTQYF; CDR3 DNA: TGCGCCAGCAGCCACGAGGGAAGCGGCACAGATACGCAGTATTTT; CDR3 length: 15; D gene: .; clone size: .; V gene: TRBV5-1; J gene: TRBJ2-3
CDR3 protein: CASSLVQGEYAGELFF; CDR3 DNA: TGCGCCAGCAGCTTGGTACAGGGGGAATACGCCGGGGAGCTGTTTTTT; CDR3 length: 16; D gene: TRBD1; clone size: .; V gene: TRBV5-1; J gene: TRBJ2-2
CDR3 protein: CATSDALGGETQYF; CDR3 DNA: TGTGCCACCAGTGATGCACTCGGGGGAGAGACCCAGTACTTC; CDR3 length: 14; D gene: .; clone size: .; V gene: TRBV24-1; J gene: TRBJ2-5
CDR3 protein: CASSQDRRVEKFF; CDR3 DNA: TGTGCCAGCAGCCAAGATCGCAGGGTGGAAAAGTTCTTC; CDR3 length: 13; D gene: .; clone size: few; V gene: TRBV3-1; J gene: TRBJ2-1
CDR3 protein: CASSPTGSPEAFF; CDR3 DNA: TGTGCCAGCAGCCCGACAGGGAGCCCTGAAGCTTTCTTT; CDR3 length: 13; D gene: TRBD1; clone size: .; V gene: TRBV6-2/TRBV6-3; J gene: TRBJ1-1
CDR3 protein: CASSAREMGEQYF; CDR3 DNA: TGTGCCAGCAGCGCTAGGGAGATGGGCGAGCAGTACTTC; CDR3 length: 13; D gene: .; clone size: few; V gene: TRBV6-1; J gene: TRBJ2-7
CDR3 protein: CASSTPTGGGGETQYF; CDR3 DNA: TGTGCCAGCAGTACCCCGACAGGGGGTGGGGGAGAGACCCAGTACTTC; CDR3 length: 16; D gene: TRBD1; clone size: .; V gene: TRBV6-1; J gene: TRBJ2-5
CDR3 protein: CASSERLYNEQFF; CDR3 DNA: TGTGCCAGCAGCGAAAGACTTTACAATGAGCAGTTCTTC; CDR3 length: 13; D gene: .; clone size: few; V gene: TRBV6-2/TRBV6-3; J gene: TRBJ2-1
CDR3 protein: CASLPGGDRYNEQFF; CDR3 DNA: TGTGCCAGCCTACCGGGGGGGGACCGATACAATGAGCAGTTCTTC; CDR3 length: 15; D gene: TRBD2; clone size: .; V gene: TRBV6-2/TRBV6-3; J gene: TRBJ2-1
CDR3 protein: CAGGDSTDTQYF; CDR3 DNA: TGTGCCGGCGGAGATAGCACAGATACGCAGTATTTT; CDR3 length: 12; D gene: .; clone size: .; V gene: TRBV6-2/TRBV6-3; J gene: TRBJ2-3
CDR3 protein: CASSDLAKNIQYF; CDR3 DNA: TGTGCCAGCAGCGACCTAGCCAAAAACATTCAGTACTTC; CDR3 length: 13; D gene: .; clone size: .; V gene: TRBV12-3/TRBV12-4; J gene: TRBJ2-4
CDR3 protein: CASSLPEQFF; CDR3 DNA: TGTGCCAGCAGCTTACCTGAGCAGTTCTTC; CDR3 length: 10; D gene: .; clone size: .; V gene: TRBV7-9; J gene: TRBJ2-1
CDR3 protein: CSARLTGLSSGANVLTF; CDR3 DNA: TGCAGTGCTAGACTTACAGGGCTCAGCTCTGGGGCCAACGTCCTGACTTTC; CDR3 length: 17; D gene: .; clone size: few; V gene: TRBV20-1; J gene: TRBJ2-6
CDR3 protein: CASRSTGANNEQFF; CDR3 DNA: TGTGCCAGCAGATCTACGGGGGCCAACAATGAGCAGTTCTTC; CDR3 length: 14; D gene: .; clone size: .; V gene: TRBV12-3/TRBV12-4; J gene: TRBJ2-1
CDR3 protein: CASSLVVRGRETQYF; CDR3 DNA: TGTGCCAGCAGCTTAGTAGTCCGGGGGCGAGAGACCCAGTACTTC; CDR3 length: 15; D gene: .; clone size: .; V gene: TRBV7-9; J gene: TRBJ2-5
CDR3 protein: CAWSVPGRSNQPQHF; CDR3 DNA: TGTGCCTGGAGTGTACCCGGCAGAAGCAATCAGCCCCAGCATTTT; CDR3 length: 15; D gene: .; clone size: .; V gene: TRBV30; J gene: TRBJ1-5
CDR3 protein: CASTTGAYTGELFF; CDR3 DNA: TGTGCCAGTACCACTGGGGCCTACACCGGGGAGCTGTTTTTT; CDR3 length: 14; D gene: .; clone size: few; V gene: TRBV27; J gene: TRBJ2-2
CDR3 protein: CASRTRWGGGLQETQYF; CDR3 DNA: TGTGCCAGCAGAACCCGCTGGGGCGGGGGGCTCCAAGAGACCCAGTACTTC; CDR3 length: 17; D gene: TRBD2; clone size: .; V gene: TRBV7-9; J gene: TRBJ2-5
CDR3 protein: CASSRSTSGGATETQYF; CDR3 DNA: TGTGCCAGCAGCCGCTCAACTAGCGGGGGGGCCACAGAGACCCAGTACTTC; CDR3 length: 17; D gene: TRBD2; clone size: once; V gene: TRBV7-2; J gene: TRBJ2-5
CDR3 protein: CASSPTITSGNTGELFF; CDR3 DNA: TGCGCCAGCAGCCCCACCATAACTAGCGGCAACACCGGGGAGCTGTTTTTT; CDR3 length: 17; D gene: TRBD2; clone size: .; V gene: TRBV5-1; J gene: TRBJ2-2
CDR3 protein: CASSPPVVSTDTQYF; CDR3 DNA: TGTGCCAGCTCACCACCGGTCGTTTCCACAGATACGCAGTATTTT; CDR3 length: 15; D gene: .; clone size: .; V gene: TRBV18; J gene: TRBJ2-3
CDR3 protein: CASSGSGTSIVEQFF; CDR3 DNA: TGTGCCAGCAGCGGATCCGGGACCTCGATCGTAGAGCAGTTCTTC; CDR3 length: 15; D gene: .; clone size: .; V gene: TRBV5-4; J gene: TRBJ2-1
CDR3 protein: CASSETAGGPETQYF; CDR3 DNA: TGTGCCAGCAGTGAAACGGCGGGGGGGCCTGAGACCCAGTACTTC; CDR3 length: 15; D gene: TRBD2; clone size: many; V gene: TRBV6-1; J gene: TRBJ2-5
CDR3 protein: CASSPPRRTGGAKNIQYF; CDR3 DNA: TGTGCCAGCAGTCCTCCCCGTCGGACAGGGGGAGCCAAAAACATTCAGTACTTC; CDR3 length: 18; D gene: TRBD1; clone size: many; V gene: TRBV12-3/TRBV12-4; J gene: TRBJ2-4
CDR3 protein: CASSAEGRADYEQYF; CDR3 DNA: TGTGCCAGCAGCGCCGAGGGTCGTGCGGACTACGAGCAGTACTTC; CDR3 length: 15; D gene: .; clone size: few; V gene: TRBV6-2/TRBV6-3; J gene: TRBJ2-7
CDR3 protein: CASTLGENNYGYTF; CDR3 DNA: TGTGCCAGCACCTTGGGGGAGAATAACTATGGCTACACCTTC; CDR3 length: 14; D gene: .; clone size: few; V gene: TRBV12-3/TRBV12-4; J gene: TRBJ1-2
CDR3 protein: CAWTETNTEAFF; CDR3 DNA: TGTGCCTGGACAGAGACGAACACTGAAGCTTTCTTT; CDR3 length: 12; D gene: .; clone size: few; V gene: TRBV30; J gene: TRBJ1-1
CDR3 protein: CSALASTDTQYF; CDR3 DNA: TGCAGCGCGCTCGCTAGCACAGATACGCAGTATTTT; CDR3 length: 12; D gene: .; clone size: few; V gene: TRBV29-1; J gene: TRBJ2-3
CDR3 protein: CAISDGDFYQPQHF; CDR3 DNA: TGTGCCATCAGTGATGGGGACTTTTATCAGCCCCAGCATTTT; CDR3 length: 14; D gene: .; clone size: few; V gene: TRBV10-3; J gene: TRBJ1-5
CDR3 protein: CASSLLFKTGSGGTF; CDR3 DNA: TGTGCCAGCAGCTTACTCTTTAAGACAGGATCCGGGGGCACCTTC; CDR3 length: 15; D gene: .; clone size: .; V gene: TRBV7-2; J gene: TRBJ1-2
CDR3 protein: CASNPQPTDTQYF; CDR3 DNA: TGTGCCAGCAATCCCCAGCCCACAGATACGCAGTATTTT; CDR3 length: 13; D gene: .; clone size: .; V gene: TRBV28; J gene: TRBJ2-3
CDR3 protein: CASRPQPGELFF; CDR3 DNA: TGTGCCAGCAGGCCGCAACCCGGGGAGCTGTTTTTT; CDR3 length: 12; D gene: .; clone size: .; V gene: TRBV11-2; J gene: TRBJ2-2
CDR3 protein: CASSVDGGPSPLHF; CDR3 DNA: TGTGCCAGCAGCGTAGATGGGGGGCCATCACCCCTCCACTTT; CDR3 length: 14; D gene: .; clone size: .; V gene: TRBV9; J gene: TRBJ1-6
CDR3 protein: CASSSDREAGELFF; CDR3 DNA: TGTGCCAGCAGCTCGGACAGGGAAGCCGGGGAGCTGTTTTTT; CDR3 length: 14; D gene: TRBD1; clone size: .; V gene: TRBV5-4; J gene: TRBJ2-2
CDR3 protein: CASRALTGTDTQYF; CDR3 DNA: TGTGCCAGCAGGGCCCTGACGGGCACAGATACGCAGTATTTT; CDR3 length: 14; D gene: .; clone size: few; V gene: TRBV12-3/TRBV12-4; J gene: TRBJ2-3
CDR3 protein: CASRQYRDGYTF; CDR3 DNA: TGTGCCAGCAGGCAATACAGGGACGGCTACACCTTC; CDR3 length: 12; D gene: .; clone size: .; V gene: TRBV12-3/TRBV12-4; J gene: TRBJ1-2
CDR3 protein: CSARRAGTLSYNEQVF; CDR3 DNA: TGCAGTGCAAGGCGCGCGGGGACCCTCTCCTACAATGAGCAGGTCTTC; CDR3 length: 16; D gene: .; clone size: .; V gene: TRBV20-1; J gene: TRBJ2-1
CDR3 protein: CASSQALATSDTQYF; CDR3 DNA: TGTGCCAGCAGCCAAGCTCTGGCTACCTCAGATACGCAGTATTTT; CDR3 length: 15; D gene: .; clone size: few; V gene: TRBV4-2; J gene: TRBJ2-3
CDR3 protein: CASTQGRGGTEAFF; CDR3 DNA: TGCGCCAGCACCCAGGGCAGGGGGGGCACTGAAGCTTTCTTT; CDR3 length: 14; D gene: TRBD1; clone size: .; V gene: TRBV4-1; J gene: TRBJ1-1
CDR3 protein: CASSLTSVKDTQYF; CDR3 DNA: TGTGCCAGCAGTTTAACTAGCGTGAAAGATACGCAGTATTTT; CDR3 length: 14; D gene: TRBD2; clone size: .; V gene: TRBV12-3/TRBV12-4; J gene: TRBJ2-3
CDR3 protein: CASSQEGRGINEQFF; CDR3 DNA: TGTGCCAGCAGCCAAGAAGGGCGGGGTATCAATGAGCAGTTCTTC; CDR3 length: 15; D gene: .; clone size: .; V gene: TRBV3-1; J gene: TRBJ2-1